The clone carrying this TCR beta chain was found once. These data come from a study of blood T cell repertoires in COVID-19. The table came from immunoSEQ multiplex PCR; TCRdb's copy has only in-frame clones and leaves some out. The sample shows under 250,000 clones, 65% to 85% of them seen only once. Trimming stripped 1 base from V and 2 bases from J, with 8 bases between. The CDR3 runs 15 residues. Looked up from germline, CDR1 is SGHTA and CDR2 is FQGNSA. The TCR was taken from a woman aged 60 to 75 with acute or convalescent COVID-19. Sequences were obtained from peripheral blood. The V and J genes are TRBV7-2 and TRBJ1-4; no definite D call. CDR3 protein: CASSLVGGTNEKLFF. The CDR3 bases are TGTGCCAGCAGCTTAGTTGGAGGGACTAATGAAAAACTGTTTTTT. Together with reference TRBV7-2 and TRBJ1-4, the CDR3 gives the full variable domain: GAGVSQSPSNKVTEKGKDVELRCDPISGHTALYWYRQSLGQGLEFLIYFQGNSAPDKSGLPSDRFSAERTGGSVSTLTIQRTQQEDSAVYLCASSLVGGTNEKLFFGSGTQLSVL.